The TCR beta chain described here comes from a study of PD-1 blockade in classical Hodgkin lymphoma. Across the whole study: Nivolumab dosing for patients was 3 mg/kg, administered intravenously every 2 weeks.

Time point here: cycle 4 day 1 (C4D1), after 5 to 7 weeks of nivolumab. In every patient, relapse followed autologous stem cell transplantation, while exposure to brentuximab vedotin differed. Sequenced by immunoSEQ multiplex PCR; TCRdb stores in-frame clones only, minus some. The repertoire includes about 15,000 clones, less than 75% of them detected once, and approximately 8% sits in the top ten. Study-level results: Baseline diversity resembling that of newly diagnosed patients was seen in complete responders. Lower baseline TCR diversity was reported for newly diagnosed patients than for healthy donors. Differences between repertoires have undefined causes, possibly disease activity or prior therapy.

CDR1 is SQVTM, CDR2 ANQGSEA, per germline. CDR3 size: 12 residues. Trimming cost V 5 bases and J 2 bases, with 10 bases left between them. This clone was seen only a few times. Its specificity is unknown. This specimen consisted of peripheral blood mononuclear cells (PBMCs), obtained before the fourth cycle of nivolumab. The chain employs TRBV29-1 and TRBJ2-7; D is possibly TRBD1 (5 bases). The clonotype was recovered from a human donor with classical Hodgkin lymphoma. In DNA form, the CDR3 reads TGCAGCGTTAAGGGGATTGCCTACGAGCAGTACTTC. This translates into CSVKGIAYEQYF.